This T cell receptor (beta chain) was identified in a study of control samples from healthy donors and cancer patients. Libraries were prepared by immunoSEQ multiplex PCR; TCRdb keeps only in-frame clonotypes and omits some of them. The top ten clones hold 4.9% of a sample with under 150,000 clones, around 86% of them seen once. This CDR3 has 13 amino acids. CDR1 is SNHLY and CDR2 is FYNNEI in the germline V gene. With 7 bases clipped from V and 5 bases from J, the junction kept 6 bases outside the gene matches. Material for sequencing was blood. The sequence was collected from a man younger than 45 in good health. V and J are TRBV2 and TRBJ2-7; 9 bases map to TRBD2. CDR3 residues: CASKRGELDEQYF. In DNA, the CDR3 is TGTGCCAGCAAGCGGGGGGAACTGGACGAGCAGTACTTC.